What follows is one T cell receptor (beta chain) and its context. These data are taken from a study of T cell responses to AZD1222 COVID-19 vaccine. The CDR3 sequence is 14 residues long. The V gene's germline CDR1 is SGHAT and CDR2 FQNNGV. V was clipped by 0 bases and J by 1 base, with 7 bases between them. Some clones are missing from TCRdb's copy, which holds only in-frame ones; the method was immunoSEQ multiplex PCR. Seen here are 190,000 or so clones, around nine tenths observed once, and the top ten hold roughly a quarter. This clonotype was obtained from an adult who received the AZD1222 COVID-19 vaccine. The chain couples TRBV11-2 to TRBJ2-7; D assignment may be TRBD1 or TRBD2 (5 bases each). The source material was peripheral blood, sampled 28 days after the second AZD1222 dose. The CDR3 coding sequence is TGTGCCAGCAGCTTAGACAGGGAGTCCTACGAGCAGTACTTC. It encodes CASSLDRESYEQYF.